The present entry profiles one T cell receptor beta chain with its context. This CDR3 comprises 14 residues. Germline V gene sequence: CDR1 LNHDA, CDR2 SQIVND (reference sequence). V was pared by 9 bases and J by 5 bases, with 16 bases between. The sample is drawn from a study of blood T cell repertoires in COVID-19. Sequenced by immunoSEQ multiplex PCR; TCRdb stores in-frame clones only, minus some. The sample lists about 160,000 clones, around 92% seen once, with more than 4.5% in the top ten. The TCR originated in a man aged 25 to 40 with COVID-19, enrolled during active disease. The chain employs TRBV19 and TRBJ2-2, with D maybe TRBD1 (6 bases). Source material: peripheral blood. The CDR3 DNA is TGTGCCAGCTGTCGACAGGCTGGGACCGGGGAGCTGTTTTTT. The encoded protein is CASCRQAGTGELFF.